This entry lists 14 T cell receptor beta chains sequenced from one sample in a study of cytomegalovirus exposure and HLA in healthy donors. The primer mix had 60 Vbeta and 13 Jbeta primers. TCRdb's table, derived via immunoSEQ multiplex PCR, lists solely in-frame clones and lacks some. The listing records 80,000 or so clones. Source material: PBMCs. Receptor source: a man aged 45-60 years in good health and CMV-seropositive.

CDR3 loop: CASSPDSRLVTQYF. In nucleotides, the CDR3 is TGTGCCAGCAGCCCCGACTCCCGGCTAGTGACCCAGTACTTC. The genes are TRBV7-2 and TRBJ2-5; no definite D call. Germline values: CDR1 SGHTA, CDR2 FQGNSA. The CDR3 is 14 residues long. V dropped 5 bases and J dropped 7 bases, with 17 bases sitting between them.

This chain connects TRBV5-6 to TRBJ2-5; D perhaps matches TRBD1 (6 bases). Germline V gene sequence: CDR1 SGHDT, CDR2 YYEEEE. Deletions cut 2 bases from V and 3 bases from J, with 11 bases between. The CDR3 runs 14 residues. This CDR3 reads CASSLLQGEETQYF. CDR3 sequence (DNA): TGTGCCAGCAGCTTATTACAGGGAGAAGAGACCCAGTACTTC.

V is TRBV11-2 and J is TRBJ1-3, with D perhaps TRBD1 (6 bases). CDR1 SGHAT and CDR2 FQNNGV come from the germline V gene. The CDR3 totals 14 residues. Trimming cost V 2 bases and J 8 bases, with 13 bases left between them. CDR3 amino acids: CASSLSQGKDTIYF. CDR3 DNA: TGTGCCAGCAGCTTATCACAGGGTAAAGACACCATATATTTT.

The gene calls are TRBV5-6 and TRBJ1-4; TRBD1 matches at 7 bases. The CDR3 is 16 residues long. The V gene end was trimmed by 3 bases and the J gene end by 5 bases; junction bases not matched to a gene: 10. CDR1 SGHDT and CDR2 YYEEEE come from the germline V gene. Here the CDR3 reads CASSWGDSRRNEKLFF. DNA of the CDR3: TGTGCCAGCAGCTGGGGGGACAGTCGGAGGAATGAAAAACTGTTTTTT.

The chain has TRBV6-1 and TRBJ1-5; possibly TRBD1 for D (5 bases). Trimming pared 5 bases from V and 2 bases from J, leaving 13 bases between. The CDR3 covers 15 residues. Germline lookup yields CDR1 MNHNS and CDR2 SASEGT. This CDR3 reads CASSPFRVGNQPQHF. The CDR3 DNA reads TGTGCCAGCAGTCCCTTCAGGGTGGGCAATCAGCCCCAGCATTTT.

The chain has TRBV30 and TRBJ1-5; weak D call: TRBD1 (5 bases). The germline gives CDR1 GTSNPN, CDR2 SVGIG (reference sequence). Trimming pared 2 bases from V and 2 bases from J, leaving 10 bases between. The CDR3 contains 14 residues. The CDR3 is CAWSSQGGNQPQHF. DNA of the CDR3: TGTGCCTGGAGTTCCCAGGGCGGCAATCAGCCCCAGCATTTT.

The chain links TRBV19 to TRBJ2-3; no clear D. Trimming took 8 bases from V and 4 from J, leaving 4 bases between them. The CDR3 sequence is 10 residues long. The V gene's germline CDR1 is LNHDA and CDR2 SQIVND (reference sequence). The chain's CDR3 is CASAADTQYF. In nucleotides, the CDR3 is TGTGCCAGTGCAGCAGATACGCAGTATTTT.

The chain couples TRBV29-1 to TRBJ2-5, with 8 bases matching TRBD2. Judging by the DNA end, TRBJ2-7 fits better; the J call may be wrong. CDR3 length equals 16 residues. CDR1 SQVTM and CDR2 ANQGSEA come from the germline V gene. The CDR3 loop reads CSVEGVGAGEIYEQYF. The CDR3 region has the DNA TGCAGCGTTGAGGGAGTCGGAGCGGGGGAGATCTACGAGCAGTACTTC.

The chain carries TRBV5-1 and TRBJ1-4; TRBD1 aligns across 9 bases. Per germline, CDR1 SGHRS and CDR2 YFSETQ. This CDR3 comprises 14 residues. V lost 4 bases to trimming and J lost 8 bases; unmatched junction nucleotides: 6. The CDR3 DNA reads TGCGCCAGCAGCACGACAGGGGGGGGCGAAAAACTGTTTTTT. Its protein is CASSTTGGGEKLFF.

The chain combines TRBV27 with TRBJ2-7; 7 bases are shared with TRBD1. The germline V gene has CDR1 MNHEY and CDR2 SMNVEV (reference sequence). J was trimmed by 2 bases and V by 3 bases; bases with no gene match: 10. The CDR3 spans 16 residues. CDR3 DNA: TGTGCCAGCAGTTTTGGGCGACAGGGATCCCCCTACGAGCAGTACTTC. Amino acid sequence: CASSFGRQGSPYEQYF.

The V and J genes are TRBV6-6 and TRBJ2-7, with TRBD1 matching over 8 bases. From germline, CDR1 is MNHNY and CDR2 SVGAGI (reference sequence). This CDR3 comprises 14 residues. V dropped 9 bases and J dropped 0; count of bases not matched to a gene: 7. CDR3 sequence reads: CASDPTGDSYEQYF. The DNA of the CDR3 is TGTGCCAGTGACCCGACAGGGGACTCCTACGAGCAGTACTTC.

CDR3: CATSRDGGLSYEQYV. The DNA for the CDR3 is TGTGCCACCAGCAGAGACGGGGGGTTGAGCTACGAGCAGTACGTC. The chain employs TRBV15 and TRBJ2-7; 7 bases agree with TRBD2. From germline, CDR1 is LNHNV and CDR2 YYDKDF (reference sequence). With V trimmed by 0 bases and J by 3 bases, 5 bases remained unmatched. The CDR3 contains 15 residues.

V and J are TRBV15 and TRBJ2-1; the match to TRBD2 covers 12 bases. Germline loops: CDR1 LNHNV, CDR2 YYDKDF (reference sequence). V shed 5 bases, J shed 12 bases, and the junction held 2 bases outside the gene matches. The CDR3 loop spans 12 amino acids. The CDR3 nucleotides read TGTGCCACCAGCGGGACTAGCGGGCGGCAGTTCTTC. It translates to CATSGTSGRQFF.

The chain recombines TRBV5-1 with TRBJ2-5; TRBD2 agrees at 7 bases. V gave up 3 bases and J gave up 10 bases; unmatched junction bases: 12. CDR3 size: 14 residues. The V gene's germline CDR1 is SGHRS and CDR2 YFSETQ. CDR3 in DNA: TGCGCCAGCAGCTGGGGGGGTAGCGGCTACGACCAGTACTTC. Translated, it gives CASSWGGSGYDQYF.